A selection of T cell receptor beta chains follows, all from one sample in a study of Graves' ophthalmopathy and Graves' hyperthyroidism. One entry per CDR3 protein results from TCRdb running MiXCR on the multiplex PCR reads. The data contain approximately 540,000 distinct CDR3 sequences, about two fifths of them singletons. Material: peripheral blood or thyroid tissue (not recorded which). These receptors were obtained from an adult man with Graves' hyperthyroidism. CDR3s include the opening cysteine and the closing phenylalanine or tryptophan.

CASSFGAGRARETQYF,TRBV7-2
CSARLAGGPFETQYF,TRBV20-1
CASSIGGGVGVDYGYTF,TRBV11-2
CASSQDRATSGPNTGELFF,TRBV5-1
CASSAQGLVGDEQFF,TRBV9
CASSFRDRGTGEQYF,TRBV7-9
CASSRGQGRPKNIQYF,TRBV12-3/TRBV12-4
CASRPGQGFGYTF,TRBV6-5
CASSLALRDTQYF,TRBV7-2
CSVDLGRFEAFF,TRBV29-1
CASSEGWVQETQYF,TRBV2
CASSADTRGHYSPLHF,TRBV9
CASSDRDRGHNEQFF,TRBV4-2
CASSFSGIKDTQYF,TRBV7-8